Listed below are T cell receptor beta chains from one sample, sequenced in a study of blood T cell repertoires in COVID-19. TCRdb keeps only in-frame clones here, not all; method: immunoSEQ multiplex PCR. Of under 200,000 clones listed, 85% are singletons. Source material: peripheral blood. The receptors were gathered from a man in his sixties with COVID-19, enrolled during active disease. CDR3s include the opening cysteine and the closing phenylalanine or tryptophan. D genes are given only for firm matches. Clone size is given for some rows only: seen once, a few or many times, or a class if the clone is expanded.

V gene	J gene	clone size	D gene	CDR3 protein	CDR3 DNA
TRBV30	TRBJ2-7	once	TRBD2	CAWNPSGRGEQYF	TGTGCCTGGAACCCTAGCGGGAGAGGTGAGCAGTACTTC
TRBV5-1	TRBJ2-3	-	-	CASSPGIPSTDTQYF	TGCGCCAGCAGCCCGGGAATTCCTAGCACAGATACGCAGTATTTT
TRBV10-2	TRBJ1-6	few	-	CASGVDGNSPLHF	TGCGCCAGCGGAGTCGACGGAAATTCACCCCTCCACTTT
TRBV27	TRBJ2-3	-	-	CASSHSPQDTQYF	TGTGCCAGCAGCCACTCCCCCCAAGATACGCAGTATTTT
TRBV19	TRBJ1-5	-	-	CASSMSEGNQPQHF	TGTGCCAGTAGTATGAGTGAGGGCAATCAGCCCCAGCATTTT
TRBV7-2	TRBJ2-1	-	TRBD2	CASRQKAAGVPNREQFF	TGTGCCAGCAGACAAAAAGCGGCGGGAGTCCCTAATAGGGAGCAGTTCTTC
TRBV4-3	TRBJ2-7	-	-	CASSQVRGASYEQYF	TGCGCCAGCAGCCAAGTCAGGGGGGCGTCCTACGAGCAGTACTTC
TRBV7-9	TRBJ1-4	-	-	CASSLRGQPTNEKLFF	TGTGCCAGCAGCTTACGTGGACAGCCAACTAATGAAAAACTGTTTTTT
TRBV9	TRBJ1-1	-	-	CASALGQGTTSEAFF	TGTGCCAGCGCTTTAGGGCAGGGAACTACGTCGGAAGCTTTCTTT
TRBV7-8	TRBJ1-1	-	TRBD1	CASSLVRDRYLMDMNTEAFF	TGTGCCAGCAGCTTAGTACGGGACAGGTACCTGATGGACATGAACACTGAAGCTTTCTTT
TRBV12-3/TRBV12-4	TRBJ1-5	-	-	CASNLGSNQPQHF	TGTGCCAGCAACCTCGGGAGCAATCAGCCCCAGCATTTT
TRBV28	TRBJ2-1	-	-	CASSPGVAEQFF	TGTGCCAGCAGTCCCGGAGTGGCTGAGCAGTTCTTC
TRBV7-9	TRBJ1-4	-	TRBD1	CASSLTGEEKLFF	TGTGCCAGCAGCTTAACAGGGGAGGAAAAACTGTTTTTT
TRBV5-1	TRBJ2-5	-	TRBD2	CASRTSGIETQYF	TGCGCCAGTCGGACTAGCGGGATAGAGACCCAGTACTTC
TRBV5-4	TRBJ2-5	-	TRBD2	CASSLEGLGTSEYF	TGTGCCAGCAGCTTGGAGGGATTGGGGACTAGCGAGTACTTC
TRBV25-1	TRBJ1-2	-	TRBD1	CASSVEDRGPYGYTF	TGTGCCAGCAGTGTAGAAGACAGGGGGCCTTATGGCTACACCTTC
TRBV10-1	TRBJ2-3	-	-	CASGAGSTDTQYF	TGCGCCAGCGGGGCCGGGAGCACAGATACGCAGTATTTT
TRBV7-3	TRBJ2-2	once	TRBD2	CASSPSGGRAGELFF	TGTGCCAGCAGCCCCAGCGGCGGGAGGGCCGGGGAGCTGTTTTTT
TRBV7-9	TRBJ2-2	-	TRBD1	CASSPGTGIPGELFF	TGTGCCAGCAGTCCCGGGACAGGGATACCCGGGGAGCTGTTTTTT
TRBV28	TRBJ2-5	-	-	CATSEETQYF	TGTGCCACGTCAGAAGAGACCCAGTACTTC
TRBV9	TRBJ2-3	-	TRBD1	CASSVLQGDSTDTQYF	TGTGCCAGCAGCGTCTTACAGGGGGATAGCACAGATACGCAGTATTTT
TRBV12-5	TRBJ1-1	-	-	CASGLGTEAFF	TGTGCTAGTGGCCTCGGCACTGAAGCTTTCTTT
TRBV10-1	TRBJ1-3	-	TRBD1	CASSAGQGSGNTIYF	TGCGCCAGCAGTGCCGGACAGGGGAGTGGAAACACCATATATTTT
TRBV6-1	TRBJ1-2	-	-	CASSEWSYGYTF	TGTGCCAGCAGTGAATGGAGCTATGGCTACACCTTC
TRBV5-1	TRBJ1-2	-	-	CASSLEGVGYTF	TGCGCCAGCAGCTTGGAAGGGGTTGGCTACACCTTC
TRBV25-1	TRBJ2-2	-	-	CASSQALTGELFF	TGTGCCAGCAGTCAAGCTCTCACCGGGGAGCTGTTTTTT
TRBV30	TRBJ1-5	many	-	CAWKQGIHQPQHF	TGTGCCTGGAAGCAGGGAATTCATCAGCCCCAGCATTTT